This TCR beta chain emerged from a study of CD8 T cells in ankylosing spondylitis. Overall study results and limits: A TCR beta motif of roughly 8 highly homologous variants appeared characteristic of ankylosing spondylitis blood.

In regard to this clonotype: Its target is unknown.

MiXCR, applied by TCRdb to the 5' RACE reads, yields one record per CDR3 protein. The data hold about 450,000 distinct CDR3 sequences, with 25% to 30% observed a single time. V was pared by 5 bases and J by 7 bases, with 14 bases between. The CDR3 totals 14 residues. Germline V gene sequence: CDR1 SGHAT, CDR2 FQNNGV. The chain uses TRBV11-2 and TRBJ1-4, with D possibly matching TRBD1 (5 bases). Sequenced material: blood, either unsorted or a sorted T cell fraction (not recorded which). This TCR was recovered from a male donor with ankylosing spondylitis. CDR3 coding DNA: TGTGCCAGCAGCCCGAAGGGGAGGGGTGAAAAACTGTTTTTT. It codes for CASSPKGRGEKLFF.